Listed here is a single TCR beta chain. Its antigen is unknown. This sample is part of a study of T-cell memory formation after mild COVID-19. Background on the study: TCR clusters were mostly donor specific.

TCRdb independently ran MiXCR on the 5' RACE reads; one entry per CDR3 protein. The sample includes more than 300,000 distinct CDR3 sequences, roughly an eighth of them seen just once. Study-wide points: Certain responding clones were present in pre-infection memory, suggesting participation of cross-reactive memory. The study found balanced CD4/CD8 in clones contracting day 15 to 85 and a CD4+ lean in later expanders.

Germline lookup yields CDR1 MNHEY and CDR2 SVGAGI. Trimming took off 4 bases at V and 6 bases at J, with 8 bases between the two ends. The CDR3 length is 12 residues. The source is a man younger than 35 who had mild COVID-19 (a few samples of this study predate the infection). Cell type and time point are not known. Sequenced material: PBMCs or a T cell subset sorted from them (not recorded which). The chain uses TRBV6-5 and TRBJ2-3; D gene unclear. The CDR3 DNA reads TGTGCCAGCAGTTCCATGGGGGATACGCAGTATTTT. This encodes CASSSMGDTQYF.